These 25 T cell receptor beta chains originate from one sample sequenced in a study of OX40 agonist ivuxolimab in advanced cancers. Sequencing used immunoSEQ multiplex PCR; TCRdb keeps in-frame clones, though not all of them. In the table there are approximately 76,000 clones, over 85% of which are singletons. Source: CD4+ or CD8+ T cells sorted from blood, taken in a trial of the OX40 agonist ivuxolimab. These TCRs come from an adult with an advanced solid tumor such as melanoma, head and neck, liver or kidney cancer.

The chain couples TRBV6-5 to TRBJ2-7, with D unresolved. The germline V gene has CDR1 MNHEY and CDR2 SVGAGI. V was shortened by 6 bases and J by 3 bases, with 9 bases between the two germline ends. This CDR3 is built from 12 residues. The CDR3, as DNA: TGTGCCAGCAGCCTAACCTTCTACGAGCAGTACTTC. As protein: CASSLTFYEQYF.

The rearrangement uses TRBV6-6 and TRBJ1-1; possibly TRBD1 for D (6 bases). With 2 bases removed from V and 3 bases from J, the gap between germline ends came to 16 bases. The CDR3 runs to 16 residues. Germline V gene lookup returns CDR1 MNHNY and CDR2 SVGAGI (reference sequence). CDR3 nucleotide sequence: TGTGCCAGCAGTTACGGGCAGGGGCGTATCCACACTGAAGCTTTCTTT. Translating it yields CASSYGQGRIHTEAFF.

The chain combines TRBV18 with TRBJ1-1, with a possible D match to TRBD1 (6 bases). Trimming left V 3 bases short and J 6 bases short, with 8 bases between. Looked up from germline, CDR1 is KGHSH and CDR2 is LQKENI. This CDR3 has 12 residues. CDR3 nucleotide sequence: TGTGCCAGCTCACCCGGACAGCCTGAAGCTTTCTTT. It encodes CASSPGQPEAFF.

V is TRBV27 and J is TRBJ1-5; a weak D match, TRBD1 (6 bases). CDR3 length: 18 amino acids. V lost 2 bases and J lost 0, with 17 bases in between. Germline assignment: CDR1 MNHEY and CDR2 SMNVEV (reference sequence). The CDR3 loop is CASSLLDPRTDSNQPQHF. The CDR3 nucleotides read TGTGCCAGCAGTTTACTAGACCCACGGACAGATAGCAATCAGCCCCAGCATTTT.

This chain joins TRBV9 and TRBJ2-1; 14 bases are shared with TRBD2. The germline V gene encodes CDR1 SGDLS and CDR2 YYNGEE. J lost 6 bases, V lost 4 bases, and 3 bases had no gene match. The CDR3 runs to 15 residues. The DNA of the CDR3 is TGTGCCAGCAGCCCAGGACTAGCGGGAGGCAATGAGCAGTTCTTC. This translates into CASSPGLAGGNEQFF.

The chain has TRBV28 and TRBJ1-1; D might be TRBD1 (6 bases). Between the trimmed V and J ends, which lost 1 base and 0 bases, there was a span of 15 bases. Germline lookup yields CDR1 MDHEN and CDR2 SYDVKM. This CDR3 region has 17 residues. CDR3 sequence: CASSLFPGHRLNTEAFF. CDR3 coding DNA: TGTGCCAGCAGTTTATTTCCGGGACACCGACTGAACACTGAAGCTTTCTTT. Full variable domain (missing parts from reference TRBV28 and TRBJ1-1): DVKVTQSSRYLVKRTGEKVFLECVQDMDHENMFWYRQDPGLGLRLIYFSYDVKMKEKGDIPEGYSVSREKKERFSLILESASTNQTSMYLCASSLFPGHRLNTEAFFGQGTRLTVV.

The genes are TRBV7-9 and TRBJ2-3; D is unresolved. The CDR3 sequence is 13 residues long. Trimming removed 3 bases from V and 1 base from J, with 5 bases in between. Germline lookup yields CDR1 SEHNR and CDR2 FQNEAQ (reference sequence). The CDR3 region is CASSFIGTDTQYF. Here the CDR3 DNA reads TGTGCCAGCAGCTTTATCGGCACAGATACGCAGTATTTT.

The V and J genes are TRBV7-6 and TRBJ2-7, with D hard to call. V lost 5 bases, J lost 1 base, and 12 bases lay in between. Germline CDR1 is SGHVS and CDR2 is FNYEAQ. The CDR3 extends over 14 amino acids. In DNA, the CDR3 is TGTGCCAGCAGCCCGGACCATTGGTCCTACGAGCAGTACTTC. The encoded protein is CASSPDHWSYEQYF.

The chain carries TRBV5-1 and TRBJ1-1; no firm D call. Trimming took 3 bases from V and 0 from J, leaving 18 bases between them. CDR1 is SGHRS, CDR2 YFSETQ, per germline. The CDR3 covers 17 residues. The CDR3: CASSSTRRVNMNTEAFF. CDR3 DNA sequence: TGCGCCAGCAGCTCCACACGAAGAGTTAATATGAACACTGAAGCTTTCTTT.

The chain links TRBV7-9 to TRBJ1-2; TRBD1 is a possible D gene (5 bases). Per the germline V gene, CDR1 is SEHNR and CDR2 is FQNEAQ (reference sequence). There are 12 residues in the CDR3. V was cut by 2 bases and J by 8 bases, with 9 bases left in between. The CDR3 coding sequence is TGTGCCAGCAGCTTAAAGGGGCGCGGCTACACCTTC. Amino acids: CASSLKGRGYTF.

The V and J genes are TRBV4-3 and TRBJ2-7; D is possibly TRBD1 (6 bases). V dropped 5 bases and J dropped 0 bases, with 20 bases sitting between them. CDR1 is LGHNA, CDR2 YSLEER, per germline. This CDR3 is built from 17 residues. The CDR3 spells CASSSTPTGQSSYEQYF. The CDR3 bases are TGCGCCAGCAGCTCCACCCCGACAGGCCAGAGCTCCTACGAGCAGTACTTC.

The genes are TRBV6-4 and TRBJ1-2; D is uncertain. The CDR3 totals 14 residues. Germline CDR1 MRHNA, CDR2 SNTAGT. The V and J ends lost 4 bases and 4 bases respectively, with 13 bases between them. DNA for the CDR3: TGTGCCAGCAGTGGGTGCGGAAAGACCTATGGCTACACCTTC. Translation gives CASSGCGKTYGYTF.

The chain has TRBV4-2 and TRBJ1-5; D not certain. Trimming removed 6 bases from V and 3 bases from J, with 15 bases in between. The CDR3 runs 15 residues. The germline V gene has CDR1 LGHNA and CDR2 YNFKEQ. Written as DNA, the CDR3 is TGTGCCAGCAGTCAAAGCGGGGATCACAATCAGCCCCAGCATTTT. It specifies CASSQSGDHNQPQHF.

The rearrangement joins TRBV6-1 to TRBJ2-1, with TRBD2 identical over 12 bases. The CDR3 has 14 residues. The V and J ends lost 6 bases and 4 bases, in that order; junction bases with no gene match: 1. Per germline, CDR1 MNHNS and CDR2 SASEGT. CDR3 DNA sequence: TGTGCCAGCAGAGGGACTAGCGGGTACAATGAGCAGTTCTTC. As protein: CASRGTSGYNEQFF.

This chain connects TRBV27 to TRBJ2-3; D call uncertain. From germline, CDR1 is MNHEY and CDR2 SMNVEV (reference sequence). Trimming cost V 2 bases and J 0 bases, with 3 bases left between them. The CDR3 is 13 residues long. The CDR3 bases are TGTGCCAGCAGTTTACTTAGCACAGATACGCAGTATTTT. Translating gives CASSLLSTDTQYF.

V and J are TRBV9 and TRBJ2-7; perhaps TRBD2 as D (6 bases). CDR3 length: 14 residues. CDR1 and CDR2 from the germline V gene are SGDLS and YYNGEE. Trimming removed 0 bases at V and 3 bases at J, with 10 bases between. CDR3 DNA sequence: TGTGCCAGCAGCGTAGCTACGGGGGTCTACGAGCAGTACTTC. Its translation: CASSVATGVYEQYF.

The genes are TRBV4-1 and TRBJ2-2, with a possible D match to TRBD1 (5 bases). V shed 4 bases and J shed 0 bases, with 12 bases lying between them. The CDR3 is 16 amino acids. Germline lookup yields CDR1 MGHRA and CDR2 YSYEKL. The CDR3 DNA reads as TGCGCCAGCAGCCCCCAGGGAAAGTCGAACACCGGGGAGCTGTTTTTT. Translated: CASSPQGKSNTGELFF.

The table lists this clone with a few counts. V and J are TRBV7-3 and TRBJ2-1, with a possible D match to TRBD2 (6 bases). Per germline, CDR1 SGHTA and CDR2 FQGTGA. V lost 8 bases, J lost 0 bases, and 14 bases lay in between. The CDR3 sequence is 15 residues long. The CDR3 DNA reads TGTGCCAGCGGCTACGGAGGGAGCTCCTACAATGAGCAGTTCTTC. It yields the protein CASGYGGSSYNEQFF.

In nucleotides, the CDR3 is TGCGCCAGCAGCCAAGTTGGATCTATCCAGGGTGAGCAGTTCTTC. Amino acids: CASSQVGSIQGEQFF. The chain uses TRBV4-1 and TRBJ2-1, with D possibly TRBD1 on 5 matching bases. V lost 1 base and J 9 bases, leaving 16 bases between the germline ends. CDR3 length equals 15 residues. Germline lookup yields CDR1 MGHRA and CDR2 YSYEKL.

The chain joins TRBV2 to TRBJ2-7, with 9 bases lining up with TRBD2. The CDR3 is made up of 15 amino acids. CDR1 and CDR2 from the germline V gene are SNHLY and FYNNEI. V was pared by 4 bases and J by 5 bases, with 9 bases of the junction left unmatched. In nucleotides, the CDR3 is TGTGCCAGCAGTGGACTTAGCGGGAGTCCCGACGAGCAGTACTTC. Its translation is CASSGLSGSPDEQYF.

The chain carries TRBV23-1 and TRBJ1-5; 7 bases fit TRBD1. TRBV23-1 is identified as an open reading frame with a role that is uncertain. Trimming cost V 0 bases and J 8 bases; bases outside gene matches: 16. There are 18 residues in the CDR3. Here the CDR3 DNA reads TGCGCCAGCAGTCAATCGGTCCGCTCAAACAGGGGAGATGAGCCCCAGCATTTT. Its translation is CASSQSVRSNRGDEPQHF.

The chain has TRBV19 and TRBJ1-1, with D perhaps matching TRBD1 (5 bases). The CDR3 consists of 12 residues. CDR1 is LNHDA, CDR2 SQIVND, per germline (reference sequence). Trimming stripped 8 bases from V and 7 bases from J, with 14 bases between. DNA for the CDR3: TGTGCCAGTGGGGGGAGGGTAGATGAAGCTTTCTTT. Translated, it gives CASGGRVDEAFF.

CDR3 nucleotides: TGTGCCAGCAGCCCAGGGGGACTAGCGGGAGGCACCACCGGGGAGCTGTTTTTT. The encoded protein is CASSPGGLAGGTTGELFF. The V and J genes are TRBV13 and TRBJ2-2, with TRBD2 matching 15 bases. Germline assignment: CDR1 PRHDT and CDR2 FYEKMQ (reference sequence). Trimming cost V 5 bases and J 4 bases; bases outside gene matches: 8. The CDR3 runs to 18 residues.

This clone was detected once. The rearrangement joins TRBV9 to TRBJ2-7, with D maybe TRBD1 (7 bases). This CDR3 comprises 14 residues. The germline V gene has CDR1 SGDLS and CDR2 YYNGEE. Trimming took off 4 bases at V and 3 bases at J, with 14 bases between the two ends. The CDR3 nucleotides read TGTGCCAGCAGCTCAGGGGGACTTAACTACGAGCAGTACTTC. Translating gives CASSSGGLNYEQYF.

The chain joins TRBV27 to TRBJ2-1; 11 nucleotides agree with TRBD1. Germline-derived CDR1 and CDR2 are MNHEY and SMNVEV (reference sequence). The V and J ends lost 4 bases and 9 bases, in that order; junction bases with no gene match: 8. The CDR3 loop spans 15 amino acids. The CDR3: CASSSVGQGAVEQFF. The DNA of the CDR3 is TGTGCCAGCAGTTCAGTAGGACAGGGGGCAGTTGAGCAGTTCTTC.